This TCR beta chain is from a study of T cells in women clearing cervical HPV infection. Study-wide context: Controls' single incident HPV16 infection cleared within 12 months without precancer. Controls gave blood once infection was undetectable; cases at lesion identification. Study observations and caveats: TRBV6-7 abundance was lower in cases than controls (around 0.1% versus 0.15%). Richness differences could reflect unmeasured T-cell content per sample.

Concerning this clone itself: Its cognate antigen is unknown. The DNA ends 3 residues before the CDR3 does, and the rest of the CDR3 is filled in from the germline J gene.

Trimming took 8 bases from V and 4 from J; bases not matched to a gene: 9. This CDR3 is built from 13 residues. Germline CDR1 is DFQATT and CDR2 is SNEGSKA (reference sequence). Assay used: immunoSEQ multiplex PCR; TCRdb lists only in-frame clones, some missing. This sample's table reports fewer than 50,000 clones. Sequencing was carried out using blood buffy coat. This sequence originates from a woman aged 18-70 years with a cervical HPV16 infection that either progressed to CIN3+ or cleared (not recorded which). The rearrangement uses TRBV20-1 and TRBJ2-7; 9 bases match TRBD1. The DNA read from the CDR3 is TGCAGTACCCTACAGGGGGCGCGTTACGAG. Amino acid sequence: CSTLQGARYE. In full, the CDR3 reads CSTLQGARYEQYF.